These T cell receptor beta chains were read from a single sample in a study of post-analysis software for immune sequencing data. TCRdb recomputed calls from the PCR reads with MiXCR, one row per CDR3 protein. The sample records about 460,000 distinct CDR3 sequences, roughly 45% being singletons. The sample taken for sequencing was blood. The receptor source for this set is a girl aged 10 to 17 with multiple sclerosis. The CDR3 runs from the conserved cysteine through the conserved F or W. Fields, in order: J gene, CDR3 length, clone size, D gene, V gene, CDR3 protein, CDR3 DNA. A D gene is named only where the DNA matches it firmly. Clone sizes are given selectively: once, few, many, or a class where the clone is expanded.

J gene: TRBJ1-1; CDR3 length: 15; clone size: .; D gene: TRBD1; V gene: TRBV20-1; CDR3 protein: CRPDFKQGPSTEAFF; CDR3 DNA: TGCAGGCCCGATTTCAAACAGGGGCCCAGCACTGAAGCTTTCTTT
J gene: TRBJ2-3; CDR3 length: 14; clone size: .; D gene: TRBD2; V gene: TRBV12-3/TRBV12-4; CDR3 protein: CASSLSSGTDAQYF; CDR3 DNA: TGTGCCAGCAGTTTGTCTAGCGGCACAGATGCGCAGTATTTT
J gene: TRBJ2-1; CDR3 length: 19; clone size: .; D gene: TRBD2; V gene: TRBV4-1; CDR3 protein: CASSPQLGLAGEVYNEQFF; CDR3 DNA: TGCGCCAGCAGCCCTCAATTAGGACTAGCGGGAGAAGTTTACAATGAGCAGTTCTTC
J gene: TRBJ2-7; CDR3 length: 15; clone size: .; D gene: .; V gene: TRBV28; CDR3 protein: CASSLRGLLAREQYF; CDR3 DNA: TGTGCCAGCAGTTTACGGGGTCTTTTGGCGAGGGAGCAGTACTTC
J gene: TRBJ2-1; CDR3 length: 16; clone size: .; D gene: TRBD2; V gene: TRBV5-1; CDR3 protein: CASSLGPTSGYNEQFF; CDR3 DNA: TGCGCCAGCAGCTTGGGCCCGACTAGCGGTTACAATGAGCAGTTCTTC
J gene: TRBJ1-2; CDR3 length: 12; clone size: .; D gene: .; V gene: TRBV7-3; CDR3 protein: CASSDGVIGYTF; CDR3 DNA: TGTGCCAGCAGCGACGGGGTGATTGGCTACACCTTC
J gene: TRBJ1-4; CDR3 length: 16; clone size: few; D gene: TRBD1; V gene: TRBV7-9; CDR3 protein: CASSLGTSTGDEKLFF; CDR3 DNA: TGTGCCAGCAGCTTAGGGACCTCGACAGGGGACGAAAAACTGTTTTTT
J gene: TRBJ2-1; CDR3 length: 17; clone size: once; D gene: .; V gene: TRBV20-1; CDR3 protein: CSAARVYRIGSYNEQFF; CDR3 DNA: TGCAGTGCTGCCCGGGTCTACCGCATAGGCTCCTACAATGAGCAGTTCTTC
J gene: TRBJ2-1; CDR3 length: 17; clone size: .; D gene: TRBD1; V gene: TRBV24-1; CDR3 protein: CATSDFRITTGLGEQFF; CDR3 DNA: TGTGCCACCAGTGATTTCAGGATAACGACAGGGTTAGGTGAGCAGTTCTTC
J gene: TRBJ2-5; CDR3 length: 14; clone size: many; D gene: .; V gene: TRBV7-9; CDR3 protein: CASSADISQETQYF; CDR3 DNA: TGTGCCAGCAGCGCTGACATCTCACAAGAGACCCAGTACTTC
J gene: TRBJ1-4; CDR3 length: 14; clone size: .; D gene: .; V gene: TRBV29-1; CDR3 protein: CSVDSGTMNEKLFF; CDR3 DNA: TGCAGCGTTGATAGCGGGACGATGAATGAAAAACTGTTTTTT
J gene: TRBJ2-1; CDR3 length: 15; clone size: few; D gene: TRBD2; V gene: TRBV5-5; CDR3 protein: CASSLEGLADNEQFF; CDR3 DNA: TGTGCCAGCAGCTTGGAGGGACTAGCCGACAATGAGCAGTTCTTC
J gene: TRBJ2-3; CDR3 length: 15; clone size: few; D gene: TRBD2; V gene: TRBV4-1; CDR3 protein: CASSPWGGRPDTQYF; CDR3 DNA: TGCGCCAGCAGCCCGTGGGGGGGACGACCAGATACGCAGTATTTT
J gene: TRBJ2-5; CDR3 length: 15; clone size: .; D gene: TRBD2; V gene: TRBV13; CDR3 protein: CASSEGLAASRTQYF; CDR3 DNA: TGTGCCAGCAGCGAGGGACTAGCGGCCTCAAGGACCCAGTACTTC
J gene: TRBJ2-1; CDR3 length: 16; clone size: few; D gene: TRBD2; V gene: TRBV20-1; CDR3 protein: CSASSSGSHSYNEQFF; CDR3 DNA: TGCAGTGCTAGCTCTAGCGGGAGTCACTCCTACAATGAGCAGTTCTTC
J gene: TRBJ2-7; CDR3 length: 15; clone size: .; D gene: TRBD2; V gene: TRBV3-1; CDR3 protein: CASSQGSGRSYEQYF; CDR3 DNA: TGTGCCAGCAGCCAAGGTAGCGGGAGGTCCTACGAGCAGTACTTC
J gene: TRBJ1-2; CDR3 length: 14; clone size: .; D gene: .; V gene: TRBV7-2; CDR3 protein: CAGSLGRINYGYTF; CDR3 DNA: TGTGCCGGCAGCCTCGGACGGATAAACTATGGCTACACCTTC
J gene: TRBJ2-1; CDR3 length: 13; clone size: few; D gene: .; V gene: TRBV16; CDR3 protein: CASSHELVYEQFF; CDR3 DNA: TGTGCCAGCAGCCACGAATTGGTGTATGAGCAGTTCTTC
J gene: TRBJ2-7; CDR3 length: 15; clone size: few; D gene: .; V gene: TRBV12-3/TRBV12-4; CDR3 protein: CASSPGHRGSYEQYF; CDR3 DNA: TGTGCCAGCAGTCCCGGGCACCGAGGCTCCTACGAGCAGTACTTC
J gene: TRBJ2-7; CDR3 length: 14; clone size: .; D gene: TRBD1; V gene: TRBV5-1; CDR3 protein: CASSFLDRPYEQYF; CDR3 DNA: TGCGCCAGCAGCTTTTTGGACAGGCCCTACGAGCAGTACTTC
J gene: TRBJ2-2; CDR3 length: 15; clone size: .; D gene: TRBD1; V gene: TRBV25-1; CDR3 protein: CASSAGQGKTGELFF; CDR3 DNA: TGTGCCAGCAGTGCCGGACAGGGAAAAACCGGGGAGCTGTTTTTT
J gene: TRBJ2-1; CDR3 length: 17; clone size: .; D gene: TRBD2; V gene: TRBV4-1; CDR3 protein: CASSQTVQGLGNNEQFF; CDR3 DNA: TGCGCCAGCAGCCAAACCGTACAGGGACTAGGGAACAATGAGCAGTTCTTC
J gene: TRBJ2-1; CDR3 length: 18; clone size: .; D gene: .; V gene: TRBV4-1; CDR3 protein: CASSQDYRGGLSYNVQFF; CDR3 DNA: TGCGCCAGCAGCCAAGATTATAGGGGGGGACTCTCCTACAATGTGCAGTTCTTC
J gene: TRBJ1-1; CDR3 length: 14; clone size: few; D gene: TRBD1; V gene: TRBV7-9; CDR3 protein: CASSLGQGETEAFF; CDR3 DNA: TGTGCCAGCAGCTTAGGACAGGGGGAGACTGAAGCTTTCTTT
J gene: TRBJ2-3; CDR3 length: 11; clone size: few; D gene: .; V gene: TRBV29-1; CDR3 protein: CSVGTWDTQYF; CDR3 DNA: TGCAGCGTTGGAACCTGGGATACGCAGTATTTT
J gene: TRBJ2-1; CDR3 length: 15; clone size: .; D gene: .; V gene: TRBV24-1; CDR3 protein: CATSADGVADNEQFF; CDR3 DNA: TGTGCCACCAGTGCGGACGGCGTTGCGGACAATGAGCAGTTCTTC
J gene: TRBJ2-5; CDR3 length: 18; clone size: few; D gene: TRBD1; V gene: TRBV20-1; CDR3 protein: CSASIGTGGLRVQETQYF; CDR3 DNA: TGCAGTGCTAGCATCGGGACAGGGGGCCTAAGAGTACAAGAGACCCAGTACTTC
J gene: TRBJ2-3; CDR3 length: 16; clone size: few; D gene: TRBD1; V gene: TRBV28; CDR3 protein: CASRGQGQLSTDTQYF; CDR3 DNA: TGTGCCAGCAGGGGACAGGGTCAGCTTAGCACAGATACGCAGTATTTT
J gene: TRBJ1-2; CDR3 length: 12; clone size: few; D gene: .; V gene: TRBV29-1; CDR3 protein: CSVETRSYGYTF; CDR3 DNA: TGCAGCGTTGAAACCCGGAGCTATGGCTACACCTTC
J gene: TRBJ1-2; CDR3 length: 15; clone size: many; D gene: TRBD1; V gene: TRBV6-2/TRBV6-3; CDR3 protein: CASSYRTGGNYGYTF; CDR3 DNA: TGTGCCAGCAGTTACCGGACAGGCGGGAACTATGGCTACACCTTC
J gene: TRBJ1-5; CDR3 length: 14; clone size: few; D gene: TRBD1; V gene: TRBV20-1; CDR3 protein: CSAPQGGSNQPQHF; CDR3 DNA: TGCAGTGCTCCCCAGGGGGGGAGCAATCAGCCCCAGCATTTT
J gene: TRBJ1-1; CDR3 length: 13; clone size: .; D gene: .; V gene: TRBV29-1; CDR3 protein: CSVGRAGSTEAFF; CDR3 DNA: TGCAGCGTGGGGCGGGCAGGGAGCACTGAAGCTTTCTTT
J gene: TRBJ2-5; CDR3 length: 15; clone size: .; D gene: .; V gene: TRBV4-1; CDR3 protein: CASSQVGRSEETQYF; CDR3 DNA: TGCGCCAGCAGCCAAGTCGGCAGGAGCGAAGAGACCCAGTACTTC